This passage covers 14 T cell receptor beta chains from one sample sequenced in a study of T cell responses to AZD1222 COVID-19 vaccine. Assay used: immunoSEQ multiplex PCR; TCRdb lists only in-frame clones, some missing. The sample consists of roughly 100,000 clones, approximately 89% of them appearing once. The sample in question was peripheral blood, obtained 28 days after the second AZD1222 dose. The receptors derive from an adult who received the AZD1222 COVID-19 vaccine.

The chain employs TRBV5-8 and TRBJ1-5; tentative D call: TRBD1 (5 bases). This CDR3 region has 15 residues. V was trimmed by 0 bases and J by 3 bases, leaving 10 bases between them. Germline V CDR1 and CDR2: SGHTS, YDEGEE. The CDR3 DNA sequence: TGTGCCAGCAGCTTGGGTGACAGACTCAATCAGCCCCAGCATTTT. This codes for CASSLGDRLNQPQHF.

The chain recombines TRBV6-5 with TRBJ2-7; D gene unclear. The J call could be wrong; TRBJ2-1 is a better fit for the DNA end. The CDR3 is 13 amino acids. Germline V CDR1 and CDR2: MNHEY, SVGAGI. The CDR3 loop reads CASSYIPYNEQFF. Written as DNA, the CDR3 is TGTGCCAGCAGTTACATACCGTACAATGAGCAGTTCTTC.

This sequence joins TRBV29-1 and TRBJ2-1, with TRBD2 identical over 8 bases. The CDR3 covers 22 residues. CDR1 and CDR2 (germline): SQVTM, ANQGSEA. V shed 3 bases and J 2 bases; nucleotides not matched to a gene: 27. CDR3 sequence: CSVEAETIYEREPPNAYNEQFF. DNA of the CDR3: TGCAGCGTTGAGGCCGAAACGATTTATGAGCGGGAGCCTCCCAACGCCTACAATGAGCAGTTCTTC.

The chain carries TRBV21-1 and TRBJ1-5. TRBV21-1 corresponds to a pseudogene. CDR3 size: 17 residues. CDR3 in amino acids: CASSPPRTGNSNQPQHF. The CDR3 DNA reads TGTGCCAGCAGCCCTCCCCGGACGGGAAATAGCAATCAGCCCCAGCATTTT.

The chain links TRBV7-8 to TRBJ1-5; no reliable D call. V lost 1 base and J 15 bases, leaving 19 bases between the germline ends. CDR3 length: 14 residues. Germline assignment: CDR1 SGHVS and CDR2 FQNEAQ. CDR3 amino acids: CASSLVAGRRRRHF. The DNA of the CDR3 is TGTGCCAGCAGCTTAGTAGCAGGAAGGCGCCGTCGGCATTTT.

V is TRBV6-5 and J is TRBJ2-7; TRBD1 matches 10 bases. CDR1 is MNHEY and CDR2 is SVGAGI in the germline V gene. Trimming at V came to 0 bases and at J to 4 bases, leaving 6 bases not matched to a gene. The length of the CDR3 is 16 residues. CDR3 DNA sequence: TGTGCCAGCAGTTACTCGCAGCCGGACAGGGGGTACGAGCAGTACTTC. Its protein is CASSYSQPDRGYEQYF.

The rearrangement links TRBV7-2 to TRBJ2-7; a possible D gene is TRBD1 (5 bases). V lost 1 base and J lost 3, with 13 bases in between. The CDR3 contains 15 residues. The V gene's germline CDR1 is SGHTA and CDR2 FQGNSA. The CDR3 DNA is TGTGCCAGCAGCTTAGGGACATCCCTGATCTACGAGCAGTACTTC. It specifies CASSLGTSLIYEQYF.

As DNA, the CDR3 is TGCAGCGCCCTGGGCCGGGGCTACGAGCAGTACTTC. The encoded protein is CSALGRGYEQYF. The gene calls are TRBV29-1 and TRBJ2-7; maybe TRBD2 (5 bases). Trimming pared 7 bases from V and 3 bases from J, leaving 13 bases between. The germline gives CDR1 SQVTM, CDR2 ANQGSEA. There are 12 residues in the CDR3.

The chain employs TRBV6-4 and TRBJ1-5; possibly TRBD1 for D (5 bases). From germline, CDR1 is MRHNA and CDR2 SNTAGT. The germline V and J ends were trimmed by 6 bases and 0 bases, with 21 bases remaining between them. The CDR3 covers 18 residues. CDR3 sequence: CASRWGRGPQDSNQPQHF. CDR3 in DNA: TGTGCCAGCAGGTGGGGCCGCGGACCGCAAGATAGCAATCAGCCCCAGCATTTT.

The chain links TRBV6-5 to TRBJ2-7; D ambiguous. Germline CDR1 and CDR2: MNHEY and SVGAGI. V shed 0 bases and J shed 0 bases, with 3 bases lying between them. The CDR3 runs to 13 residues. The DNA of the CDR3 is TGTGCCAGCAGTTACTCTACCTCCTACGAGCAGTACTTC. The encoded protein is CASSYSTSYEQYF.

The V and J genes are TRBV5-8 and TRBJ2-7; the D gene is possibly TRBD2 (5 bases). CDR1 is SGHTS and CDR2 is YDEGEE in the germline V gene. This CDR3 has 18 amino acids. V lost 0 bases to trimming and J lost 2 bases, with 21 bases between them. The CDR3 protein is CASSLDLGRRGTAYEQYF. In nucleotides, the CDR3 is TGTGCCAGCAGCTTGGATCTAGGCCGCCGGGGAACGGCCTACGAGCAGTACTTC.

This chain links TRBV3-1 (or the pseudogene TRBV3-2) with TRBJ2-2, with D possibly being TRBD2 (6 bases). Deletions cut 1 base from V and 6 bases from J, with 18 bases between. This CDR3 is 17 amino acids long. The germline CDR1 and CDR2 sequences are LGHDT and YNNKEL (reference sequence). The DNA for the CDR3 is TGTGCCAGCAGCCAAGGGGGTGCGGGGACGGCCCCCGGGGAGCTGTTTTTT. Translation gives CASSQGGAGTAPGELFF.

The rearrangement joins TRBV5-1 to TRBJ2-7; D tentatively fits TRBD1 or TRBD2 (6 bases each). Between the trimmed V and J ends, which lost 5 bases and 0 bases, there was a span of 18 bases. CDR1 and CDR2 (germline): SGHRS, YFSETQ. The CDR3 totals 16 residues. This chain's CDR3 is CASSGPGAGSSYEQYF. CDR3 nucleotide sequence: TGCGCCAGCAGTGGGCCAGGGGCGGGGTCCTCCTACGAGCAGTACTTC. Drawing the rest from reference TRBV5-1 and TRBJ2-7, the complete variable domain is KAGVTQTPRYLIKTRGQQVTLSCSPISGHRSVSWYQQTPGQGLQFLFEYFSETQRNKGNFPGRFSGRQFSNSRSEMNVSTLELGDSALYLCASSGPGAGSSYEQYFGPGTRLTVT.

The J gene is TRBJ1-3, the V gene TRBV28; D gene uncertain. The CDR3 runs to 12 residues. Germline V lookup: CDR1 MDHEN, CDR2 SYDVKM. V lost 6 bases and J lost 2, with 5 bases in between. CDR3 DNA: TGTGCCAGCAGAGCAGCTGGAAACACCATATATTTT. This translates into CASRAAGNTIYF.